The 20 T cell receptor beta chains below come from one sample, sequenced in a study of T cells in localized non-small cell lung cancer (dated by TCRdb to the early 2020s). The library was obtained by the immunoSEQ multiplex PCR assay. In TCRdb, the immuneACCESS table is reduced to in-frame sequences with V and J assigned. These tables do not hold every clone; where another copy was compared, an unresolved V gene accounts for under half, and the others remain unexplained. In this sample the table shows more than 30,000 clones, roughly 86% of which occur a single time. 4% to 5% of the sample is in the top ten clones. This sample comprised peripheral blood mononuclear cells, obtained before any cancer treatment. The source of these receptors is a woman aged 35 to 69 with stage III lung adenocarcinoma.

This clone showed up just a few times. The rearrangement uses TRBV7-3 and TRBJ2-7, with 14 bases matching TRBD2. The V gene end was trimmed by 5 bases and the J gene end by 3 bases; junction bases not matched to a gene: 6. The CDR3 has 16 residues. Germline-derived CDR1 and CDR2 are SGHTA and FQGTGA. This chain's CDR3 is CASSPSGLAGVYEQYF. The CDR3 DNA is TGTGCCAGCAGCCCTTCGGGACTAGCGGGAGTCTACGAGCAGTACTTC. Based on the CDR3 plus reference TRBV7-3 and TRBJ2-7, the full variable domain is GAGVSQTPSNKVTEKGKYVELRCDPISGHTALYWYRQSLGQGPEFLIYFQGTGAADDSGLPNDRFFAVRPEGSVSTLKIQRTERGDSAVYLCASSPSGLAGVYEQYFGPGTRLTVT.

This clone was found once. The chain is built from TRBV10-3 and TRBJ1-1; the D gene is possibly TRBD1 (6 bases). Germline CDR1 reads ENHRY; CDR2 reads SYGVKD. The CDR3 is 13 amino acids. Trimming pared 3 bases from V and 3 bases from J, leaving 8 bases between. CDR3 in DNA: TGTGCCATCAGTGAAAGGGGGGACACTGAAGCTTTCTTT. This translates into CAISERGDTEAFF.

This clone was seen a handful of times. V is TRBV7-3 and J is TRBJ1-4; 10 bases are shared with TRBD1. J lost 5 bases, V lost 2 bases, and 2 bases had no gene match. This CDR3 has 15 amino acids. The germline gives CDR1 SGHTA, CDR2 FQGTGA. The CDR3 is CASSLGTGENEKLFF. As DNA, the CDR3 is TGTGCCAGCAGCTTAGGGACAGGGGAAAATGAAAAACTGTTTTTT.

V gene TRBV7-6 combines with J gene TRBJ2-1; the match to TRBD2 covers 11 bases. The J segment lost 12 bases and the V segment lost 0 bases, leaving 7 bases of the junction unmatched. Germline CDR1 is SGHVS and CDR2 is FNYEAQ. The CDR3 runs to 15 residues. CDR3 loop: CASSLAEASGGPQFF. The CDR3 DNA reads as TGTGCCAGCAGCTTAGCGGAGGCTAGCGGGGGGCCGCAGTTCTTC.

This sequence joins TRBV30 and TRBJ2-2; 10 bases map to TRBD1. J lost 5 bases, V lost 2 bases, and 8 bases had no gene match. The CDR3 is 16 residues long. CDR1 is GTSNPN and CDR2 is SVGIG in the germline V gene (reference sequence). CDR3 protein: CAWSPAWDRGTGELFF. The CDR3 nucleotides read TGTGCCTGGAGTCCAGCATGGGACAGGGGTACCGGGGAGCTGTTTTTT.

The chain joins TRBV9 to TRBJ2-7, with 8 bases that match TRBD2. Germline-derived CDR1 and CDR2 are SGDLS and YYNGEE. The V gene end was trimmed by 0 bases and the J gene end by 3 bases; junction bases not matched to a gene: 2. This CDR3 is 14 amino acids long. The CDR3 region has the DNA TGTGCCAGCAGCGTAGCGGGAGGGAACTACGAGCAGTACTTC. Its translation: CASSVAGGNYEQYF.

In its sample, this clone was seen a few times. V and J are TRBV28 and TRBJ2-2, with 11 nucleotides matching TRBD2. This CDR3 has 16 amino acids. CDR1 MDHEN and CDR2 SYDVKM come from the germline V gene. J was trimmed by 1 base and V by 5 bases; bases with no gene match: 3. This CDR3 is CASSLGLAVNTGELFF. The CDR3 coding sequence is TGTGCCAGCAGTCTGGGACTAGCGGTGAACACCGGGGAGCTGTTTTTT.

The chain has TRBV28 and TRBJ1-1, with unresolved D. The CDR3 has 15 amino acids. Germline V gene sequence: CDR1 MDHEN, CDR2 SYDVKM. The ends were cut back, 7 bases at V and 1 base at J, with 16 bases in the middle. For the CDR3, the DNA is TGTGCCAGCACTTTCCTAGGGATGGGGAACACTGAAGCTTTCTTT. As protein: CASTFLGMGNTEAFF.

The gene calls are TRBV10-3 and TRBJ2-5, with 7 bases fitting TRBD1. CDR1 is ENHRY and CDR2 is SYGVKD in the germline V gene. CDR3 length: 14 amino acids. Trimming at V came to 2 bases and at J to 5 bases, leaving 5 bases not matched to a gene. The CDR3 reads CAISEAGGRETQYF. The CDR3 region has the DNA TGTGCCATCAGTGAGGCAGGGGGTCGGGAGACCCAGTACTTC.

The CDR3: CASSLDRNSPLHF. The CDR3 bases are TGTGCCAGCAGCTTGGACAGGAATTCACCCCTCCACTTT. The chain uses TRBV7-3 and TRBJ1-6; 7 bases agree with TRBD1. The V and J ends lost 3 bases and 7 bases, in that order; junction bases with no gene match: 0. CDR3 length: 13 residues. Germline V gives CDR1 SGHTA, CDR2 FQGTGA.

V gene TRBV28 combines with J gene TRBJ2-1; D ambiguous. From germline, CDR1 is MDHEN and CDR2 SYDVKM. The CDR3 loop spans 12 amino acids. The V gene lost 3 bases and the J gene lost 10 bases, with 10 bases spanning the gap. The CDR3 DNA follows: TGTGCCAGCAGTTTTCCCTATACGGAGCAGTTCTTC. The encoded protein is CASSFPYTEQFF.

The CDR3: CASSPEDSSANTEAFF. For the CDR3, the DNA is TGTGCCAGCAGTCCCGAGGACAGCTCAGCGAACACTGAAGCTTTCTTT. The gene calls are TRBV28 and TRBJ1-1; D might be TRBD1 (6 bases). The CDR3 is made up of 16 amino acids. The V and J ends lost 5 bases and 1 base respectively, with 17 bases between them. The germline gives CDR1 MDHEN, CDR2 SYDVKM.

In nucleotides, the CDR3 is TGTGCCAGCTCACCACGGGAAACGTCTAATTCACCCCTCCACTTT. Its protein product is CASSPRETSNSPLHF. This chain uses TRBV18 with TRBJ1-6; D is undetermined. CDR1 and CDR2 (germline): KGHSH, LQKENI. This CDR3 has 15 residues. The V and J ends lost 1 base and 6 bases respectively, with 10 bases between them. The full variable domain, rest sourced from reference TRBV18 and TRBJ1-6, is NAGVMQNPRHLVRRRGQEARLRCSPMKGHSHVYWYRQLPEEGLKFMVYLQKENIIDESGMPKERFSAEFPKEGPSILRIQQVVRGDSAAYFCASSPRETSNSPLHFGNGTRLTVT.

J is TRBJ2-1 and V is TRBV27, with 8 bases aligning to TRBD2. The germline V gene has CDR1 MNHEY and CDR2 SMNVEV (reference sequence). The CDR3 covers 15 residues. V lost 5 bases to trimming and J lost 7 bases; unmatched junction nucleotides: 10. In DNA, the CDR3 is TGTGCCAGCAGTACCGGGGGGGCGGGGAGGAATGAGCAGTTCTTC. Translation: CASSTGGAGRNEQFF.

DNA for the CDR3: TGTGCCAGCAGTTTTCTTGGGACAGGGGGCTACAATGAGCAGTTCTTC. Residues: CASSFLGTGGYNEQFF. The gene calls are TRBV28 and TRBJ2-1, with TRBD1 matching 11 bases. Trimming took 3 bases from V and 3 from J; bases not matched to a gene: 4. Germline lookup yields CDR1 MDHEN and CDR2 SYDVKM. The CDR3 is made up of 16 amino acids.

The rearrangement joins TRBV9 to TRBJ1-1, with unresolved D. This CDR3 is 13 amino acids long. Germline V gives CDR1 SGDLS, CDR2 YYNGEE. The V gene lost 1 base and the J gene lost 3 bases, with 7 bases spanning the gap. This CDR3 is CASSVRKDTEAFF. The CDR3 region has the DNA TGTGCCAGCAGCGTACGGAAGGACACTGAAGCTTTCTTT.

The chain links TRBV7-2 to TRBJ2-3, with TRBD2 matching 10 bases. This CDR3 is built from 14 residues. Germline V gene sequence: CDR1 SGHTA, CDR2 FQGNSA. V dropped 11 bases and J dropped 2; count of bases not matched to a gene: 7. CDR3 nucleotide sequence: TGTGCCCTGACTAGCGGGTCACACACAGATACGCAGTATTTT. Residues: CALTSGSHTDTQYF.

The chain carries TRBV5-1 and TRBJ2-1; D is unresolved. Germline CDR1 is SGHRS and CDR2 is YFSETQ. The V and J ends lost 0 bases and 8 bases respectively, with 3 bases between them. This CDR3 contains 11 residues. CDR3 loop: CASSLGYEQFF. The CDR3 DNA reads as TGCGCCAGCAGCTTGGGCTATGAGCAGTTCTTC. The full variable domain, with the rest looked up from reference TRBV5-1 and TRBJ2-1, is KAGVTQTPRYLIKTRGQQVTLSCSPISGHRSVSWYQQTPGQGLQFLFEYFSETQRNKGNFPGRFSGRQFSNSRSEMNVSTLELGDSALYLCASSLGYEQFFGPGTRLTVL.

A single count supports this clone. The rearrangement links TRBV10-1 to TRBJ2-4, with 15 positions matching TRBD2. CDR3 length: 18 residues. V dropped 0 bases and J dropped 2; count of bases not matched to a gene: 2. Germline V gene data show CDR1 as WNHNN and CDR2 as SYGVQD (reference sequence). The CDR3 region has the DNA TGCGCCAGCAGTGAGTCGGGACTAGCGGGAGGAACCAAAAACATTCAGTACTTC. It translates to CASSESGLAGGTKNIQYF.

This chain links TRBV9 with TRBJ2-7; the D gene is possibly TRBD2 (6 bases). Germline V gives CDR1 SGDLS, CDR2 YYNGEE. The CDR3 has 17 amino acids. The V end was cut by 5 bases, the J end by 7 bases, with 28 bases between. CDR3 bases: TGTGCCAGCAGACACCACACTTGGGGGGAGCCCCCCTGGGAGCAGTACTTC. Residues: CASRHHTWGEPPWEQYF. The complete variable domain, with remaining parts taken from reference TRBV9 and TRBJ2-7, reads DSGVTQTPKHLITATGQRVTLRCSPRSGDLSVYWYQQSLDQGLQFLIQYYNGEERAKGNILERFSAQQFPDLHSELNLSSLELGDSALYFCASRHHTWGEPPWEQYFGPGTRLTVT.